A single T cell receptor (beta chain) is shown here with its context. Only in-frame clones appear in the TCRdb table, and some are missing; sequencing was by immunoSEQ multiplex PCR. The table lists 130,000 to 150,000 clones, about 88% of them singletons. Germline-derived CDR1 and CDR2 are MNHEY and SVGAGI. Trimming removed 2 bases from V and 1 base from J; junction bases left unmatched: 3. This CDR3 region has 16 residues. The data derive from a study of control samples from healthy donors and cancer patients. The specimen was blood. The J gene is TRBJ2-4, the V gene TRBV6-5; TRBD1 aligns across 9 bases. This clonotype was obtained from a woman aged 25-40 years in good health. The CDR3 sequence: CASSYGTGKAKNIQYF. The CDR3 DNA sequence: TGTGCCAGCAGTTACGGGACAGGGAAGGCCAAAAACATTCAGTACTTC.